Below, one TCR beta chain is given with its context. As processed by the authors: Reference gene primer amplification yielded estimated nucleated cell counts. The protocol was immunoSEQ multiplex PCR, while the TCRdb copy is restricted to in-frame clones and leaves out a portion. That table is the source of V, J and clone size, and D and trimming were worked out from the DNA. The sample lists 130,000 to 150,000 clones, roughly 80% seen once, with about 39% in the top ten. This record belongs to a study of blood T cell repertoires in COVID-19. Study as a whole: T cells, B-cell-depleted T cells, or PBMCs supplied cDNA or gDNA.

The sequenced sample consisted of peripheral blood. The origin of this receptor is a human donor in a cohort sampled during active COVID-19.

This CDR3 is CASREPEPDYGYTF. DNA for the CDR3: TGCGCCAGCAGAGAACCGGAGCCAGACTATGGCTACACCTTC. The chain recombines TRBV5-1 with TRBJ1-2; D unclear. The V end was cut by 5 bases, the J end by 3 bases, with 14 bases between. Germline-derived CDR1 and CDR2 are SGHRS and YFSETQ. This CDR3 has 14 residues.